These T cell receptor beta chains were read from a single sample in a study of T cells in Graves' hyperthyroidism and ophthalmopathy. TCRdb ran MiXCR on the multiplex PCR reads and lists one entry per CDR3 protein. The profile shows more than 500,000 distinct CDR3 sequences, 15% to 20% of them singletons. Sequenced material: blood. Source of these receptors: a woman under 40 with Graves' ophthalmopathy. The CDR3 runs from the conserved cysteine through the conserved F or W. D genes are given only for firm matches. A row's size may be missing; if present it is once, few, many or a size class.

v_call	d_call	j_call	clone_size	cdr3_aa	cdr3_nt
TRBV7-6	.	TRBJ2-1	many	CASSLTLSPGHINEQFF	TGTGCCAGCAGCCTTACTTTGTCCCCGGGACACATCAATGAGCAGTTCTTC
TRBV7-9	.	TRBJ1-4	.	CASSLVAVEKLFF	TGTGCCAGCAGCTTAGTCGCAGTCGAAAAACTGTTTTTT
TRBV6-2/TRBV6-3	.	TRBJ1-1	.	CASSIQVNTEAFF	TGTGCCAGCAGCATTCAGGTGAACACTGAAGCTTTCTTT
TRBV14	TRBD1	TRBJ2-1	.	CASSRTGGHEQFF	TGTGCCAGCAGCCGGACAGGTGGGCATGAGCAGTTCTTC
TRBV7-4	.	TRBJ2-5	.	CASGDSGETQYF	TGTGCCAGTGGGGATTCAGGAGAGACCCAGTACTTC
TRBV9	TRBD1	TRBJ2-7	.	CASSRVGTGVPYEQYF	TGTGCCAGCAGCCGAGTAGGGACAGGGGTCCCCTACGAGCAGTACTTC
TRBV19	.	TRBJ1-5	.	CASSIRQGKGQPQHF	TGTGCCAGTAGTATTCGGCAGGGAAAAGGTCAGCCCCAGCATTTT
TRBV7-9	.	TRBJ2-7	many	CASSLVASGEQYF	TGTGCCAGCAGCTTGGTAGCTTCCGGCGAGCAGTACTTC
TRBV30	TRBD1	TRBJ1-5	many	CAWAGTENQPQHF	TGTGCCTGGGCCGGGACAGAAAATCAGCCCCAGCATTTT
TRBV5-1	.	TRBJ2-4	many	CASSDTTTDIQYF	TGCGCCAGCAGCGACACTACTACGGACATTCAGTACTTC
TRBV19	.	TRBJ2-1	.	CASSIRGSVINNEQFF	TGTGCCAGTAGTATTAGGGGGTCAGTCATAAACAATGAGCAGTTCTTC
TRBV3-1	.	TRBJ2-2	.	CASTPWVGNTGELFF	TGTGCCAGCACCCCGTGGGTAGGGAACACCGGGGAGCTGTTTTTT
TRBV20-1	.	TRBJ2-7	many	CSARGFLLASYEQYF	TGCAGTGCTAGGGGGTTCCTGTTAGCATCCTACGAGCAGTACTTC
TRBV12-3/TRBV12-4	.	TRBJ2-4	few	CASSLVGANIQYF	TGTGCCAGCAGTTTGGTGGGAGCAAACATTCAGTACTTC
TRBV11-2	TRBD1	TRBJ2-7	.	CASSLDRTGDEQYF	TGTGCCAGCAGCTTAGACCGGACAGGGGACGAGCAGTACTTC
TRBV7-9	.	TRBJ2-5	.	CASSNMGRQETQYF	TGTGCCAGCAGCAATATGGGACGACAAGAGACCCAGTACTTC
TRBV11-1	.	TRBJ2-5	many	CASSLVRDGQETQYF	TGTGCCAGCAGCTTAGTTCGCGACGGACAAGAGACCCAGTACTTC
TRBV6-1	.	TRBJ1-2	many	CASSRQEQDWYTF	TGTGCCAGCAGTCGCCAAGAACAGGACTGGTACACCTTC
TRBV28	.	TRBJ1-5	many	CASSLWGQGDQPQHF	TGTGCCAGCAGTTTATGGGGGCAGGGCGATCAGCCCCAGCATTTT
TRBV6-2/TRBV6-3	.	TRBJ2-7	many	CASSYSPGTGAYEQYF	TGTGCCAGCAGTTACTCGCCCGGGACGGGTGCCTACGAGCAGTACTTC
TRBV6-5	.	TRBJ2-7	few	CASSYSQGERYEQYF	TGTGCCAGCAGTTACTCTCAGGGCGAGAGGTACGAGCAGTACTTC
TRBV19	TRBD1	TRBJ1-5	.	CASSPEDRVLGDQPQHF	TGTGCCAGTAGTCCGGAAGACAGGGTGTTAGGTGATCAGCCCCAGCATTTT
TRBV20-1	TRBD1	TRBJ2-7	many	CSAFAPGQGYEQYF	TGCAGTGCTTTCGCCCCGGGACAGGGGTACGAGCAGTACTTC
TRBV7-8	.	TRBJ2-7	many	CASSLGGGGAQTYEQYF	TGTGCCAGCAGCTTAGGCGGGGGCGGGGCGCAAACCTACGAGCAGTACTTC
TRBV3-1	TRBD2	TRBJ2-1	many	CASSHPAGPAPPLSEQFF	TGTGCCAGCAGCCATCCAGCGGGACCTGCCCCACCGTTGAGTGAGCAGTTCTTC
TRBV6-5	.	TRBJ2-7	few	CASSYSRGLREQYF	TGTGCCAGCAGTTACTCGAGGGGGTTGCGCGAGCAGTACTTC
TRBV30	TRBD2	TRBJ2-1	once	CAWSSLVAGGGYEQFF	TGTGCCTGGAGTTCCCTGGTAGCGGGAGGGGGGTATGAGCAGTTCTTC
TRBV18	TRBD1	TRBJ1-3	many	CASSSYADRASGNTIYF	TGTGCCAGCTCATCCTACGCCGACAGGGCCTCTGGAAACACCATATATTTT
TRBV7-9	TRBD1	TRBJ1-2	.	CASSFLDRGSYTF	TGTGCCAGCAGCTTCTTGGACAGGGGATCCTACACCTTC
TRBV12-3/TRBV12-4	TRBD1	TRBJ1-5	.	CASSSTGNDQPQHF	TGTGCCAGCAGTTCGACAGGGAACGATCAGCCCCAGCATTTT
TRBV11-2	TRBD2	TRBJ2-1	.	CASSPGLAMNEQFF	TGTGCCAGCAGCCCAGGACTAGCGATGAATGAGCAGTTCTTC
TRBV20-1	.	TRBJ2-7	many	CSASKGDFSYEQYF	TGCAGTGCTAGTAAGGGGGACTTCTCCTACGAGCAGTACTTC
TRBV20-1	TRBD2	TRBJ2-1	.	CSAPGLVGYNEQFF	TGCAGTGCCCCCGGACTAGTGGGCTACAATGAGCAGTTCTTC
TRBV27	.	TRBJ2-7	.	CASSLWGAFDEQYF	TGTGCCAGCAGCCTTTGGGGCGCCTTCGACGAGCAGTACTTC
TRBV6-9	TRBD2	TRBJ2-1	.	CASSYLVAGPSSYNEQFF	TGTGCCAGCAGTTATCTGGTAGCGGGACCAAGCTCCTACAATGAGCAGTTCTTC
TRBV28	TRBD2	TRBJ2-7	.	CASSLARLAGAHEQYF	TGTGCCAGCAGTTTAGCGAGACTAGCGGGAGCTCACGAGCAGTACTTC
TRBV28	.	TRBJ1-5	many	CASSFSNQPQHF	TGTGCCAGCAGTTTTAGCAATCAGCCCCAGCATTTT
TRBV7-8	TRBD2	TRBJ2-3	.	CASSLVAGGFREDTQYF	TGTGCCAGCAGCTTAGTTGCGGGAGGGTTTCGAGAAGATACGCAGTATTTT
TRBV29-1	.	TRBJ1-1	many	CSVEDLHVVEAFF	TGCAGCGTTGAAGATTTGCACGTCGTTGAAGCTTTCTTT
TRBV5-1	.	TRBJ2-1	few	CASSPLLGGEQFF	TGCGCCAGCAGCCCCTTGTTAGGCGGTGAGCAGTTCTTC
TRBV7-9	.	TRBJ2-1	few	CASSLGASNNEQFF	TGTGCCAGCAGCTTAGGAGCTTCCAACAATGAGCAGTTCTTC